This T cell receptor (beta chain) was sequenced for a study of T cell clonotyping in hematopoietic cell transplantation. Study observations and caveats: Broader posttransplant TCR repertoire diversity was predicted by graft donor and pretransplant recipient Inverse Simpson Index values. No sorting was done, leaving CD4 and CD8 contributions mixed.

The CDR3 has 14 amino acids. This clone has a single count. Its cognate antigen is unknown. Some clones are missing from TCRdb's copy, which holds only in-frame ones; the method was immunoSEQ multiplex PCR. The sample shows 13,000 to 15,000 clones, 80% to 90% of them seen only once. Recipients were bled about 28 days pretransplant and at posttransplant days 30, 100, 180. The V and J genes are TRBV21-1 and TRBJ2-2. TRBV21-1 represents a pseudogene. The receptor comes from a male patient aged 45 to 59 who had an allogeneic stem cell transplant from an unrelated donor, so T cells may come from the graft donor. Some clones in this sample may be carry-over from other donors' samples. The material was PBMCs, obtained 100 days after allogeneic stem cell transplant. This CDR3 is CASSKDPNTGELFF. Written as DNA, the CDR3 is TGTGCCAGCAGCAAAGATCCGAACACCGGGGAGCTGTTTTTT.